Listed below are T cell receptor beta chains from one sample, sequenced in a study of blood T cell repertoires in COVID-19. Clones were sequenced by immunoSEQ multiplex PCR, and TCRdb holds only the in-frame ones, with some missing. Among 150,000 to 200,000 clones listed, less than 90% were seen once. The source material was peripheral blood. The receptor set was obtained from a woman in her sixties with COVID-19, enrolled during active disease. CDR3s include the opening cysteine and the closing phenylalanine or tryptophan. A D gene is named only where the DNA matches it firmly. Clone size is shown for a subset of rows, as once, few, many or a class of expanded clone.

j_call | d_call | clone_size | v_call | cdr3_aa | cdr3_nt
TRBJ1-5 | TRBD1 | NA | TRBV6-6 | CASIRQGWSNQPQHF | TGTGCCAGCATTAGACAGGGGTGGAGCAATCAGCCCCAGCATTTT
TRBJ1-2 | TRBD1 | NA | TRBV28 | CASSWGAGGIYGYTF | TGTGCCAGCAGTTGGGGGGCAGGGGGAATCTATGGCTACACCTTC
TRBJ1-2 | TRBD1 | NA | TRBV6-1 | CASSEVGTGAGNYGYTF | TGTGCCAGCAGTGAAGTCGGTACAGGGGCCGGCAACTATGGCTACACCTTC
TRBJ1-5 | NA | NA | TRBV7-2 | CASSPGSIDQPQHF | TGTGCCAGCAGCCCAGGGTCCATCGATCAGCCCCAGCATTTT
TRBJ2-1 | NA | NA | TRBV2 | CASSPDSNPYNEQFF | TGTGCCAGCAGTCCGGACTCGAATCCCTACAATGAGCAGTTCTTC
TRBJ1-4 | TRBD1 | NA | TRBV7-2 | CASSPRQGKEKLFF | TGTGCCAGCAGCCCGCGACAGGGAAAGGAAAAACTGTTTTTT
TRBJ2-2 | TRBD2 | NA | TRBV30 | CAWSPGTSGRTGELFF | TGTGCCTGGAGCCCCGGGACTAGCGGGAGGACCGGGGAGCTGTTTTTT
TRBJ1-5 | NA | NA | TRBV15 | CATSRVRGQPQHF | TGTGCCACCAGCAGAGTCAGAGGGCAGCCCCAGCATTTT
TRBJ2-7 | NA | NA | TRBV2 | CASRASTIGYEQYF | TGTGCCAGCAGAGCTAGCACTATTGGCTACGAGCAGTACTTC
TRBJ1-1 | NA | NA | TRBV9 | CASSADTNTEAFF | TGTGCCAGCAGCGCCGACACGAACACTGAAGCTTTCTTT
TRBJ1-5 | NA | NA | TRBV18 | CASSLGAGNQPQHF | TGTGCCAGCTCACTGGGAGCGGGCAATCAGCCCCAGCATTTT
TRBJ2-5 | TRBD2 | NA | TRBV19 | CASSISGSGETQYF | TGTGCCAGTAGTATAAGCGGGAGTGGCGAGACCCAGTACTTC
TRBJ2-1 | TRBD2 | NA | TRBV9 | CASSVYGGRAGEQFF | TGTGCCAGCAGCGTATATGGCGGGAGGGCCGGTGAGCAGTTCTTC
TRBJ1-6 | TRBD1 | NA | TRBV18 | CASSTRQGDNSPLHF | TGTGCCAGCTCAACAAGACAGGGGGATAATTCACCCCTCCACTTT
TRBJ1-5 | NA | NA | TRBV28 | CASSHGSRHQPQHF | TGTGCCAGCAGTCACGGGTCGAGGCATCAGCCCCAGCATTTT
TRBJ1-2 | NA | NA | TRBV6-1 | CASSEAQDGYGYTF | TGTGCCAGCAGTGAAGCCCAGGATGGCTATGGCTACACCTTC
TRBJ1-5 | NA | NA | TRBV5-7 | CASTGKICYSNQPQHF | TGTGCCAGCACAGGGAAAATTTGCTATAGCAATCAGCCCCAGCATTTT
TRBJ2-2 | NA | NA | TRBV5-1 | CASSLNSGNTGELFF | TGCGCCAGCAGCTTAAATAGCGGCAACACCGGGGAGCTGTTTTTT
TRBJ1-4 | NA | few | TRBV2 | CASSSTATNEKLFF | TGTGCCAGCAGCTCGACAGCAACTAATGAAAAACTGTTTTTT
TRBJ1-6 | TRBD1 | NA | TRBV9 | CASSNHRGLNSPLHF | TGTGCCAGCAGCAACCACAGGGGGCTGAATTCACCCCTCCACTTT
TRBJ2-7 | NA | NA | TRBV5-1 | CASSLGGGEQYF | TGCGCCAGCAGCTTGGGAGGGGGAGAGCAGTACTTC
TRBJ2-7 | NA | NA | TRBV18 | CASSPGGGDTYEQYF | TGTGCCAGCTCACCGGGCGGGGGCGATACCTACGAGCAGTACTTC
TRBJ2-3 | TRBD2 | NA | TRBV29-1 | CTAIAGGADTQYF | TGCACCGCTATAGCGGGAGGGGCAGATACGCAGTATTTT
TRBJ2-7 | TRBD1 | NA | TRBV6-1 | CASSERDSLYEQYF | TGTGCCAGCAGTGAGAGGGACAGCCTCTACGAGCAGTACTTC
TRBJ2-2 | TRBD1 | NA | TRBV5-6 | CASGRRQGRETGELFF | TGTGCCAGCGGCAGACGACAGGGGAGAGAGACCGGGGAGCTGTTTTTT
TRBJ2-2 | NA | once | TRBV7-2 | CASSLWDWSTGELFF | TGTGCCAGCAGCTTATGGGACTGGAGTACCGGGGAGCTGTTTTTT
TRBJ2-2 | TRBD1 | NA | TRBV7-9 | CASSFGTGDTGELFF | TGTGCCAGCAGCTTCGGGACAGGGGACACCGGGGAGCTGTTTTTT
TRBJ2-1 | NA | NA | TRBV9 | CASSVGGHEQFF | TGTGCCAGCAGCGTAGGGGGGCATGAGCAGTTCTTC